What follows describes a single T cell receptor beta chain. Generated by immunoSEQ multiplex PCR, the TCRdb table keeps only in-frame clones and is missing some. The repertoire has 150,000 to 200,000 clones, 90% of them found once; the top ten carry 1.4%. The source of the sample is a study of control samples from healthy donors and cancer patients. CDR1 is SNHLY and CDR2 is FYNNEI in the germline V gene. V dropped 5 bases and J dropped 4 bases, with 11 bases sitting between them. This CDR3 has 13 residues. The receptor was isolated from a woman aged 45 to 65 in good health. The sample taken for sequencing was blood. The chain joins TRBV2 to TRBJ1-2; D is unresolved. The CDR3 DNA is TGTGCCAGCAGTCTGGACGGACTCTATGGCTACACCTTC. Encoded protein: CASSLDGLYGYTF.